Listed here are 2 T cell receptor beta chains from one sample, sequenced in a study of technical replicates of blood from several donors. TCRdb keeps only in-frame clones here, not all; method: immunoSEQ multiplex PCR. The table has about 84,000 clones, around 97% seen once. What was sequenced was T cells isolated from PBMCs. These receptors all stem from a human donor in good health.

V gene TRBV25-1 combines with J gene TRBJ1-1; a possible D gene is TRBD1 (5 bases). Deletions cut 3 bases from V and 3 bases from J, with 14 bases between. Germline V lookup: CDR1 MGHDK, CDR2 SYGVNS. The CDR3 is made up of 15 amino acids. The DNA of the CDR3 is TGTGCCAGCAGTGACCTGACCCGGGGGGACACTGAAGCTTTCTTT. Translation: CASSDLTRGDTEAFF.

Worth noting for this clone: Its ends do not fully match the called genes, so a read error is possible. CDR3 nucleotides: TGTGCCAGTGGGGTAAAATCCGGGACAGGGGGCTTCACCTTC. This sequence encodes CASGVKSGTGGFTF. The J gene is TRBJ1-2, the V gene TRBV19; 12 bases fit TRBD1. The germline V gene encodes CDR1 LNHDA and CDR2 SQIVND (reference sequence). CDR3 length: 14 amino acids.